This paragraph reports one T cell receptor (beta chain). Germline V gene data show CDR1 as SGHVS and CDR2 as FQNEAQ. The CDR3 covers 15 residues. Trimming took 3 bases from V and 4 from J, leaving 10 bases between them. This sample is part of a study of cytomegalovirus exposure and HLA in healthy donors. 13 Jbeta primers and 60 Vbeta primers were used for the PCR. Produced via immunoSEQ multiplex PCR; TCRdb's table is partial and in-frame only. The table includes 150,000 to 200,000 clones, about 76% detected once. The material sequenced was PBMCs. The V call is TRBV7-8, the J call TRBJ2-6, with D possibly matching TRBD2 (5 bases). This receptor was obtained from a woman between 50 and 59 years old in good health and CMV-seronegative. The CDR3: CASSLGRGGANVLTF. The CDR3 coding sequence is TGTGCCAGCAGCTTGGGCCGAGGGGGGGCCAACGTCCTGACTTTC.